These 10 T cell receptor beta chains came from one sample sequenced in a study of cytomegalovirus exposure and HLA in healthy donors. Researchers ran the PCR with 60 Vbeta and 13 Jbeta primers. Sequenced by immunoSEQ multiplex PCR; TCRdb stores in-frame clones only, minus some. This sample yields 100,000 to 150,000 clones, of which 78% are seen a single time; more than 3% belongs to the top ten. The specimen sequenced was PBMCs. These TCRs come from a man in his forties in good health and CMV-seronegative.

The V call is TRBV30, the J call TRBJ2-3, with D possibly matching TRBD2 (5 bases). Trimming removed 5 bases at V and 0 bases at J, with 12 bases between. Germline V gene lookup returns CDR1 GTSNPN and CDR2 SVGIG (reference sequence). This CDR3 has 14 amino acids. CDR3 loop: CAWARGGSTDTQYF. The CDR3 region has the DNA TGTGCCTGGGCACGCGGAGGTAGCACAGATACGCAGTATTTT.

CDR3 region: CASSFGSTSPLHF. CDR3 nucleotides: TGTGCCAGCAGCTTCGGGTCAACTTCACCCCTCCACTTT. This rearrangement joins TRBV7-3 to TRBJ1-6; D is ambiguous. Germline loops: CDR1 SGHTA, CDR2 FQGTGA. The ends were cut back, 3 bases at V and 9 bases at J, with 9 bases in the middle. There are 13 residues in the CDR3.

For the CDR3, the DNA is TGCGCCAGCAGCTTGGGTGGGCTTGGGGCCAACGTCCTGACTTTC. Residues: CASSLGGLGANVLTF. This chain links TRBV5-1 with TRBJ2-6; no clear D. Germline values: CDR1 SGHRS, CDR2 YFSETQ. Trimming took off 0 bases at V and 3 bases at J, with 7 bases between the two ends. The CDR3 covers 15 residues.

The V and J genes are TRBV25-1 and TRBJ1-2; the D gene is possibly TRBD1 (5 bases). Germline-derived CDR1 and CDR2 are MGHDK and SYGVNS. This CDR3 comprises 14 residues. Trimming took off 4 bases at V and 9 bases at J, with 18 bases between the two ends. In DNA, the CDR3 is TGTGCCAGCAGTGGCCCCGGGGGGTTTAGGCGCTACACCTTC. Translation: CASSGPGGFRRYTF.

V usage is TRBV7-2 and J usage is TRBJ2-2; TRBD1 might be the D (6 bases). Germline V lookup: CDR1 SGHTA, CDR2 FQGNSA. V was trimmed by 2 bases and J by 6 bases, leaving 10 bases between them. The CDR3 runs to 14 residues. CDR3 in DNA: TGTGCCAGCAGCTTAAACAGGGAGCCCGGGGAGCTGTTTTTT. Protein sequence: CASSLNREPGELFF.

The chain recombines TRBV6-4 with TRBJ2-1; TRBD1 might be the D (6 bases). The germline V gene encodes CDR1 MRHNA and CDR2 SNTAGT. The CDR3 spans 15 residues. Trimming shortened V by 0 bases and J by 4 bases, and 10 bases separated the two germline ends. CDR3 DNA sequence: TGTGCCAGCAGTGACTCCCTAGGGGGATACAATGAGCAGTTCTTC. Protein: CASSDSLGGYNEQFF.

The chain carries TRBV5-4 and TRBJ1-6; 9 bases align to TRBD1. The CDR3 covers 15 residues. CDR1 is SGHNT, CDR2 YYREEE, per germline (reference sequence). With 4 bases clipped from V and 7 bases from J, the junction kept 6 bases outside the gene matches. DNA of the CDR3: TGTGCCAGCAGCGCCCGGACAGGGGAGAATTCACCCCTCCACTTT. Amino acid sequence: CASSARTGENSPLHF.

This clone was seen only once. J is TRBJ1-3 and V is TRBV19; weak D call: TRBD1 (5 bases). The CDR3 loop spans 13 amino acids. Between the trimmed V and J ends, which lost 5 bases and 2 bases, there was a span of 7 bases. From germline, CDR1 is LNHDA and CDR2 SQIVND (reference sequence). The CDR3 spells CASSGTPGNTIYF. CDR3 bases: TGTGCCAGTAGTGGGACTCCTGGAAACACCATATATTTT.

This clone was seen a handful of times. The chain employs TRBV7-8 and TRBJ2-6; D unresolved. This CDR3 region has 16 residues. Trimming removed 5 bases from V and 0 bases from J, with 11 bases in between. Germline assignment: CDR1 SGHVS and CDR2 FQNEAQ. The CDR3: CASSPPVFSGANVLTF. DNA for the CDR3: TGTGCCAGCAGCCCACCGGTTTTCTCTGGGGCCAACGTCCTGACTTTC.

This chain joins TRBV4-2 and TRBJ1-3; possibly TRBD1 for D (5 bases). The CDR3 has 21 amino acids. Germline CDR1 is LGHNA and CDR2 is YNFKEQ. Trimming took off 0 bases at V and 0 bases at J, with 24 bases between the two ends. The CDR3 region has the DNA TGTGCCAGCAGCCAAGATGGTGTTACTGGGTTCGACAGAAGCTCTGGAAACACCATATATTTT. Protein sequence: CASSQDGVTGFDRSSGNTIYF.